These 3 T cell receptor beta chains share one sample of origin, sequenced in a study of shared clonotypes between healthy human individuals. Profiled with immunoSEQ multiplex PCR; TCRdb holds only in-frame clones, not every one. The data hold hundreds of thousands of clones, with approximately 75% observed a single time. The sample consisted of memory CD4+ T cells sorted from blood. Documented subset: CD45RA-negative fraction. Receptors were obtained from a woman in her 30s in good health.

In nucleotides, the CDR3 is TGTGCCAGTACCCTGGGAACCAATTCACCCCTCCACTTT. This codes for CASTLGTNSPLHF. J is TRBJ1-6 and V is TRBV11-3, with unresolved D. Germline CDR1 is SGHNT and CDR2 is YENEEA. Trimming left V 9 bases short and J 7 bases short, with 13 bases between. This CDR3 comprises 13 residues. The whole variable domain, remainder taken from reference TRBV11-3 and TRBJ1-6, is EAGVVQSPRYKIIEKKQPVAFWCNPISGHNTLYWYLQNLGQGPELLIRYENEEAVDDSQLPKDRFSAERLKGVDSTLKIQPAELGDSAVYLCASTLGTNSPLHFGNGTRLTVT.

This clone was seen once. Other DNA sequences in the sample encode the same CDR3. The DNA of the CDR3 is TGTGCCAGCAGCTTAAAGGGAGGGGAGACCCAGTACTTC. This sequence encodes CASSLKGGETQYF. V gene TRBV7-9 combines with J gene TRBJ2-5, with 7 bases identical to TRBD2. CDR1 is SEHNR, CDR2 FQNEAQ, per germline (reference sequence). The CDR3 is 13 amino acids. The V gene end was trimmed by 2 bases and the J gene end by 5 bases; junction bases not matched to a gene: 2.

The chain uses TRBV5-5 and TRBJ1-2; D gene unclear. The germline gives CDR1 SGHKS, CDR2 YYEKEE (reference sequence). Trimming took 0 bases from V and 4 from J, leaving 10 bases between them. CDR3 length: 14 amino acids. The chain's CDR3 is CASSLAEGPYGYTF. CDR3 sequence (DNA): TGTGCCAGCAGCTTGGCGGAGGGCCCCTATGGCTACACCTTC.